A selection of T cell receptor beta chains follows, all from one sample in a study of blood T cell repertoires in COVID-19. The table came from immunoSEQ multiplex PCR; TCRdb's copy has only in-frame clones and leaves some out. The sample consists of under 200,000 clones, about 86% of them appearing once. The sequencing input was peripheral blood. These receptors originate from a young man with active or convalescent COVID-19. The CDR3 runs from the conserved cysteine through the conserved F or W. Each record gives: J gene, V gene, clone size, D gene, CDR3 protein, CDR3 DNA. The D gene is left open where the match is weak. Size values are once, few and many counts, or a class for expanded clones, and some rows have none.

J: TRBJ2-1; V: TRBV27; size: NA; D: TRBD2; CDR3: CASSLFFREGDVGQFF; DNA: TGTGCCAGCAGTTTATTTTTCCGGGAGGGGGACGTAGGGCAGTTCTTC
J: TRBJ1-5; V: TRBV19; size: NA; D: NA; CDR3: CASSIGGDDQPQHF; DNA: TGTGCCAGTAGTATCGGCGGGGACGATCAGCCCCAGCATTTT
J: TRBJ1-1; V: TRBV29-1; size: NA; D: NA; CDR3: CSVFRSTNTEAFF; DNA: TGCAGCGTGTTTCGTAGCACGAACACTGAAGCTTTCTTT
J: TRBJ1-1; V: TRBV12-3/TRBV12-4; size: NA; D: NA; CDR3: CASSFAHPEAFF; DNA: TGTGCCAGCAGTTTTGCACACCCTGAAGCTTTCTTT
J: TRBJ1-6; V: TRBV2; size: NA; D: NA; CDR3: CASSERGSSYNSPLHF; DNA: TGTGCCAGCAGTGAAAGAGGGAGCTCCTATAATTCACCCCTCCACTTT
J: TRBJ1-1; V: TRBV3-1/TRBV3-2; size: NA; D: NA; CDR3: CASSRFRVTEAFF; DNA: TGTGCCAGCAGCCGTTTTAGAGTCACTGAAGCTTTCTTT
J: TRBJ1-1; V: TRBV5-4; size: once; D: TRBD1; CDR3: CASSSWTGALNTEAFF; DNA: TGTGCCAGCAGCTCCTGGACAGGGGCCCTGAACACTGAAGCTTTCTTT
J: TRBJ1-2; V: TRBV5-6; size: few; D: TRBD1; CDR3: CASTRTGAYGYTF; DNA: TGTGCCAGCACGCGGACAGGGGCCTATGGCTACACCTTC
J: TRBJ2-1; V: TRBV4-3; size: once; D: NA; CDR3: CASSQALAGLPNEQFF; DNA: TGCGCCAGCAGCCAAGCCCTAGCTGGCCTCCCCAATGAGCAGTTCTTC
J: TRBJ1-2; V: TRBV3-1/TRBV3-2; size: NA; D: TRBD1; CDR3: CASSPGDRGHGYTF; DNA: TGTGCCAGCAGCCCTGGGGACAGGGGCCATGGCTACACCTTC
J: TRBJ2-5; V: TRBV27; size: NA; D: NA; CDR3: CASTPGGGGETQYF; DNA: TGTGCCAGCACCCCGGGGGGCGGAGGAGAGACCCAGTACTTC
J: TRBJ1-1; V: TRBV5-1; size: few; D: NA; CDR3: CASSPDTSGAFF; DNA: TGCGCCAGCAGCCCCGACACTTCGGGGGCTTTCTTT
J: TRBJ1-3; V: TRBV5-1; size: NA; D: NA; CDR3: CASSPNGFLSGNTIYF; DNA: TGCGCCAGCAGCCCCAACGGTTTCCTCTCTGGAAACACCATATATTTT
J: TRBJ1-4; V: TRBV19; size: NA; D: TRBD1; CDR3: CASQDRGSGEKLFF; DNA: TGTGCCAGCCAAGACAGGGGGTCCGGTGAAAAACTGTTTTTT
J: TRBJ2-1; V: TRBV6-4; size: once; D: NA; CDR3: CASRPSPGPNYNEQFF; DNA: TGTGCCAGCAGACCCTCCCCGGGTCCAAACTACAATGAGCAGTTCTTC
J: TRBJ2-7; V: TRBV27; size: NA; D: TRBD2; CDR3: CASSLWSGRFEQYF; DNA: TGTGCCAGCAGTTTATGGAGCGGGAGGTTCGAGCAGTACTTC
J: TRBJ1-6; V: TRBV3-1/TRBV3-2; size: NA; D: NA; CDR3: CASRFGQNILHF; DNA: TGTGCCAGCAGATTCGGACAGAATATCCTCCACTTT
J: TRBJ1-6; V: TRBV6-5; size: NA; D: NA; CDR3: CASSYGQTSYNSPLHF; DNA: TGTGCCAGCAGTTACGGGCAGACCTCCTATAATTCACCCCTCCACTTT
J: TRBJ2-1; V: TRBV9; size: NA; D: NA; CDR3: CASSVGSGSYNEQFF; DNA: TGTGCCAGCAGCGTAGGTAGCGGATCCTACAATGAGCAGTTCTTC
J: TRBJ1-1; V: TRBV5-6; size: NA; D: NA; CDR3: CASSLYRAEAFF; DNA: TGTGCCAGCAGCTTGTACAGGGCGGAAGCTTTCTTT
J: TRBJ2-4; V: TRBV29-1; size: NA; D: TRBD1; CDR3: CSVSLWTGIFIQYF; DNA: TGCAGCGTTTCACTCTGGACAGGGATTTTCATTCAGTACTTC
J: TRBJ2-3; V: TRBV2; size: NA; D: NA; CDR3: CASSDGRVDTQYF; DNA: TGTGCCAGCAGTGATGGGCGTGTAGATACGCAGTATTTT
J: TRBJ1-4; V: TRBV5-6; size: NA; D: TRBD1; CDR3: CASSLRQGRPEKLFF; DNA: TGTGCCAGCAGCTTAAGACAGGGACGTCCCGAAAAACTGTTTTTT
J: TRBJ1-6; V: TRBV7-2; size: few; D: TRBD1; CDR3: CASSTMGQANSPLHF; DNA: TGTGCCAGCAGCACCATGGGACAGGCAAATTCACCCCTCCACTTT
J: TRBJ2-3; V: TRBV3-1/TRBV3-2; size: few; D: TRBD2; CDR3: CASGVGPGLAGTDTQYF; DNA: TGTGCCAGCGGGGTTGGGCCGGGACTAGCGGGGACAGATACGCAGTATTTT
J: TRBJ2-5; V: TRBV7-3; size: NA; D: TRBD2; CDR3: CASSPGTTETQYF; DNA: TGTGCCAGCAGCCCCGGGACTACGGAGACCCAGTACTTC
J: TRBJ1-4; V: TRBV2; size: NA; D: TRBD1; CDR3: CATSGQGGPNEKLFF; DNA: TGTGCCACCTCGGGGCAGGGGGGACCGAATGAAAAACTGTTTTTT
J: TRBJ2-5; V: TRBV9; size: NA; D: TRBD2; CDR3: CASSVGLAGGGLGETQYF; DNA: TGTGCCAGCAGCGTAGGACTAGCGGGAGGAGGATTAGGAGAGACCCAGTACTTC
J: TRBJ1-2; V: TRBV9; size: once; D: TRBD1; CDR3: CASSPRQGASEGYTF; DNA: TGTGCCAGCAGCCCCCGACAGGGGGCGTCGGAAGGCTACACCTTC
J: TRBJ2-3; V: TRBV6-6; size: NA; D: TRBD2; CDR3: CASSPGTSGSDTQYF; DNA: TGTGCCAGCAGTCCCGGGACTAGCGGTTCAGATACGCAGTATTTT
J: TRBJ1-6; V: TRBV5-1; size: NA; D: NA; CDR3: CASSFPGNSPLHF; DNA: TGCGCCAGCAGCTTTCCGGGTAATTCACCCCTCCACTTT
J: TRBJ1-1; V: TRBV11-2; size: NA; D: NA; CDR3: CASSPLQGIIEAFF; DNA: TGTGCCAGCAGCCCGTTACAGGGAATTATCGAAGCTTTCTTT
J: TRBJ1-2; V: TRBV16; size: few; D: TRBD1; CDR3: CASSLGQGIYGYTF; DNA: TGTGCCAGCAGCCTCGGACAGGGCATATATGGCTACACCTTC
J: TRBJ2-7; V: TRBV27; size: NA; D: TRBD2; CDR3: CASSLFGTRSEQYF; DNA: TGTGCCAGCAGTTTGTTTGGGACTAGATCCGAGCAGTACTTC
J: TRBJ2-7; V: TRBV4-3; size: few; D: TRBD2; CDR3: CASSQTSGTPYEQYF; DNA: TGCGCCAGCAGCCAAACTAGCGGGACTCCCTACGAGCAGTACTTC
J: TRBJ1-5; V: TRBV7-3; size: NA; D: TRBD1; CDR3: CASSLRGGNSSYSNQPQHF; DNA: TGTGCCAGCAGCTTAAGAGGGGGCAATTCCTCTTATAGCAATCAGCCCCAGCATTTT
J: TRBJ1-6; V: TRBV7-9; size: NA; D: NA; CDR3: CASNTDSYNSPLHF; DNA: TGTGCCAGCAATACGGACAGTTACAATTCACCCCTCCACTTT
J: TRBJ1-1; V: TRBV9; size: NA; D: TRBD1; CDR3: CASSVVDRGEAFF; DNA: TGTGCCAGCAGCGTAGTGGACAGGGGGGAAGCTTTCTTT
J: TRBJ1-2; V: TRBV5-1; size: once; D: TRBD1; CDR3: CASSLEGTAWGLRLVGYTF; DNA: TGCGCCAGCAGCTTGGAAGGGACAGCATGGGGTCTGCGCCTAGTTGGCTACACCTTC
J: TRBJ1-1; V: TRBV5-4; size: NA; D: TRBD1; CDR3: CASSPPGQGNTEAFF; DNA: TGTGCCAGCAGCCCCCCTGGACAGGGTAACACTGAAGCTTTCTTT
J: TRBJ1-2; V: TRBV28; size: NA; D: NA; CDR3: CASSSFSGKAYGYTF; DNA: TGTGCCAGCAGTTCATTTTCCGGGAAGGCTTATGGCTACACCTTC
J: TRBJ2-7; V: TRBV6-5; size: NA; D: TRBD2; CDR3: CASSLGGVGSYEQYF; DNA: TGTGCCAGCAGTCTGGGGGGGGTAGGCTCCTACGAGCAGTACTTC
J: TRBJ1-2; V: TRBV6-5; size: NA; D: NA; CDR3: CASSYLSDYGYTF; DNA: TGTGCCAGCAGTTACCTCTCTGACTATGGCTACACCTTC
J: TRBJ1-2; V: TRBV5-1; size: NA; D: NA; CDR3: CASSPTQGSGLYGYTF; DNA: TGCGCCAGCAGCCCAACACAGGGCTCTGGTCTCTATGGCTACACCTTC
J: TRBJ2-3; V: TRBV5-6; size: NA; D: TRBD1; CDR3: CASTLPGQGVDTQYF; DNA: TGTGCCAGCACCCTGCCGGGACAGGGTGTAGATACGCAGTATTTT
J: TRBJ2-5; V: TRBV6-5; size: NA; D: NA; CDR3: CASSDSQETQYF; DNA: TGTGCCAGCAGCGACAGCCAAGAGACCCAGTACTTC
J: TRBJ1-6; V: TRBV14; size: few; D: TRBD1; CDR3: CASSPHSGGNSPLHF; DNA: TGTGCCAGCAGCCCCCACTCAGGGGGGAATTCACCCCTCCACTTT
J: TRBJ1-2; V: TRBV7-9; size: NA; D: NA; CDR3: CASSLAPGFIDGYTF; DNA: TGTGCCAGCAGCTTGGCACCAGGGTTCATCGATGGCTACACCTTC
J: TRBJ2-5; V: TRBV5-4; size: NA; D: NA; CDR3: CASSLSRETQYF; DNA: TGTGCCAGCAGCTTGAGCCGGGAGACCCAGTACTTC
J: TRBJ1-5; V: TRBV10-2; size: few; D: NA; CDR3: CASSGAGGGVNNQPQHF; DNA: TGCGCCAGCAGTGGCGCGGGGGGTGGGGTTAACAATCAGCCCCAGCATTTT
J: TRBJ1-2; V: TRBV15; size: NA; D: NA; CDR3: CATSNIPEAGGYTF; DNA: TGTGCCACCAGCAACATCCCTGAGGCGGGGGGCTACACCTTC
J: TRBJ1-1; V: TRBV5-6; size: NA; D: NA; CDR3: CASSTVNPRPSEAFF; DNA: TGTGCCAGCAGCACAGTAAATCCCCGGCCGAGTGAAGCTTTCTTT